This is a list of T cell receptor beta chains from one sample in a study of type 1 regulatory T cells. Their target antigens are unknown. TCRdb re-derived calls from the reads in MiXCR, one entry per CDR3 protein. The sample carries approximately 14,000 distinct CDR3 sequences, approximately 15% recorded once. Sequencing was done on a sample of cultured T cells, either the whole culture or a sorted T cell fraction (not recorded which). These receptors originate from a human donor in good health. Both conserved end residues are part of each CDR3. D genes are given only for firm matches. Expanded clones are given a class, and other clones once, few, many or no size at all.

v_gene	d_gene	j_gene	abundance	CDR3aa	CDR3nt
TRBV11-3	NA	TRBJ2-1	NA	CASSLDRGSYNEQFF	TGTGCCAGCAGCTTAGACCGGGGATCCTACAATGAGCAGTTCTTC
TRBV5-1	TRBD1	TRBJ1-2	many	CASSLSTGIYGYTF	TGCGCCAGCAGCCTCTCGACAGGGATCTATGGCTACACCTTC
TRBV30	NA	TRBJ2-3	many	CAWTQSTDTQYF	TGTGCCTGGACTCAATCCACAGATACGCAGTATTTT
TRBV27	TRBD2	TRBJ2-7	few	CASRLAGGNYEQYF	TGTGCCAGCAGACTAGCGGGAGGCAACTACGAGCAGTACTTC
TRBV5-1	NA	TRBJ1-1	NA	CASSAQGGIVNTEAFF	TGCGCCAGCAGCGCACAGGGTGGGATTGTGAACACTGAAGCTTTCTTT
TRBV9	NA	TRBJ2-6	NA	CASSPSLGSGANVLTF	TGTGCCAGCAGCCCATCCCTCGGCTCTGGGGCCAACGTCCTGACTTTC
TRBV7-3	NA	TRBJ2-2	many	CASSLFARTGVSTGELFF	TGTGCCAGCAGCTTATTCGCTAGAACGGGAGTGAGCACCGGGGAGCTGTTTTTT
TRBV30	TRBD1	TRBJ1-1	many	CAWGQGANTEAFF	TGTGCCTGGGGACAGGGGGCGAACACTGAAGCTTTCTTT
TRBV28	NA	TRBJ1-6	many	CATGTRLGRDF	TGTGCCACCGGAACAAGATTAGGACGAGACTTT
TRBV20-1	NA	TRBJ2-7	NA	CSASAPSRGIYEQYF	TGCAGTGCTAGTGCCCCAAGTCGAGGGATCTACGAGCAGTACTTC
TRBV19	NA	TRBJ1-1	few	CASRDEGGKMNTEAFF	TGTGCCAGTAGGGATGAGGGGGGGAAGATGAACACTGAAGCTTTCTTT
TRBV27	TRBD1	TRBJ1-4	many	CASSPGGGDEKLFF	TGTGCCAGCAGCCCAGGGGGGGGAGATGAAAAACTGTTTTTT
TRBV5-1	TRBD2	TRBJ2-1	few	CASSLLGLAGSTPYNEQFF	TGCGCCAGCAGCTTATTGGGACTAGCGGGATCTACCCCCTACAATGAGCAGTTCTTC
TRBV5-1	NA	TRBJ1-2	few	CASSLGENYGYTF	TGCGCCAGCAGCTTGGGAGAGAACTATGGCTACACCTTC
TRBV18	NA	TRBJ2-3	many	CASSISGGRTDTQYF	TGTGCCAGCTCTATATCGGGGGGCCGCACAGATACGCAGTATTTT
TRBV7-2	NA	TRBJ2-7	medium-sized	CASSLGTIDEQYF	TGTGCCAGCAGCTTAGGGACTATCGACGAGCAGTACTTC
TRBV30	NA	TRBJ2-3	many	CAWSLATDTQYF	TGTGCCTGGAGTTTGGCCACAGATACGCAGTATTTT
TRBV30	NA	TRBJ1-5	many	CAWGADSNQPQHF	TGTGCCTGGGGGGCCGATAGCAATCAGCCCCAGCATTTT
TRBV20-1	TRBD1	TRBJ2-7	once	CGARKPGQVEQYF	TGCGGTGCTAGGAAACCGGGACAGGTAGAGCAGTACTTC
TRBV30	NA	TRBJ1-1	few	CAWSKTTVANTEAFF	TGTGCCTGGAGTAAAACGACGGTAGCGAACACTGAAGCTTTCTTT
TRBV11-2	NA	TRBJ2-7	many	CASSSHYEQYF	TGTGCCAGCAGCTCCCACTACGAGCAGTACTTC
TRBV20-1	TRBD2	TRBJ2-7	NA	CSAHLAGVAYEQYF	TGCAGTGCTCACCTAGCGGGAGTTGCGTACGAGCAGTACTTC
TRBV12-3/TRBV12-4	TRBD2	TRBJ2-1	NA	CAGSFETTGGEQFF	TGTGCCGGCAGTTTCGAGACCACGGGGGGGGAGCAGTTCTTC
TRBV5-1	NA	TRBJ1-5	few	CASSLGVLGQGEETQHF	TGCGCCAGCAGCTTGGGTGTATTGGGTCAGGGCGAAGAGACCCAGCATTTT
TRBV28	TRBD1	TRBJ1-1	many	CASSPPRGRRAEAFF	TGTGCCAGCAGTCCCCCAAGGGGGCGAAGAGCTGAAGCTTTCTTT
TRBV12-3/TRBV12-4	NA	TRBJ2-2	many	CASSLQGNTGELFF	TGTGCCAGCAGCTTACAGGGAAACACCGGGGAGCTGTTTTTT
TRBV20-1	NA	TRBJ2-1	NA	CSAFTSRSYNEQFF	TGCAGTGCTTTTACTAGTAGGTCCTACAATGAGCAGTTCTTC
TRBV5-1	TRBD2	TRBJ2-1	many	CASSLGTSHNEQFF	TGCGCCAGCAGCTTAGGGACTAGCCACAATGAGCAGTTCTTC
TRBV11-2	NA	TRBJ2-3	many	CASSRGPDTQYF	TGTGCCAGCAGCCGAGGGCCAGATACGCAGTATTTT
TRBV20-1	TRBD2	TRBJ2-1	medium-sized	CSARNPGLAGVDEQFF	TGCAGTGCTAGGAACCCGGGACTAGCGGGAGTTGATGAGCAGTTCTTC
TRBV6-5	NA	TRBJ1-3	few	CASSYGVAGNTIYF	TGTGCCAGCAGTTACGGAGTCGCTGGAAACACCATATATTTT
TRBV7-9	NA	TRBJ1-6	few	CASSLVNSPLHF	TGTGCCAGCAGCTTGGTCAATTCACCCCTCCACTTT